One and the same sample provided the 32 T cell receptor beta chains below, sequenced in a study of beta chain features in type 1 diabetes. The investigators reverse transcribed all of the isolated RNA, so they sequenced expressed TCRB transcripts. TCRdb keeps only in-frame clones here, not all; method: immunoSEQ multiplex PCR. Among some 900,000 clones listed, roughly 15% were seen once. The specimen sequenced was naive CD4+ T cells from blood. These receptors were obtained from a woman aged 18-29 years in good health.

The chain combines TRBV15 with TRBJ2-2; D is uncertain. Trimming stripped 5 bases from V and 6 bases from J, with 16 bases between. This CDR3 has 15 residues. Germline lookup yields CDR1 LNHNV and CDR2 YYDKDF (reference sequence). In nucleotides, the CDR3 is TGTGCCACCAGCCAAGAAGCTACGTTTTCCGGGGAGCTGTTTTTT. Translation gives CATSQEATFSGELFF.

V is TRBV7-9 and J is TRBJ1-4; a weak D match, TRBD1 (6 bases). Germline loops: CDR1 SEHNR, CDR2 FQNEAQ (reference sequence). The CDR3 is made up of 16 amino acids. The V and J ends lost 4 bases and 0 bases respectively, with 12 bases between them. The CDR3 is CASSSDRQSTNEKLFF. DNA of the CDR3: TGTGCCAGCAGCTCTGACAGGCAGTCAACTAATGAAAAACTGTTTTTT.

The chain is built from TRBV10-3 and TRBJ1-2, with TRBD1 identical over 9 bases. The CDR3 sequence is 10 residues long. V lost 8 bases, J lost 9 bases, and 1 base stayed unmatched. CDR1 and CDR2 (germline): ENHRY, SYGVKD. The CDR3 DNA reads as TGTGCCATCGGACAGGGGAGCTACACCTTC. Encoded protein: CAIGQGSYTF.

This chain connects TRBV19 to TRBJ2-1; TRBD2 matches 8 bases. The junction had 20 bases not matched to a gene; V was cut back by 9 bases and J by 10 bases. CDR3 length equals 16 residues. From germline, CDR1 is LNHDA and CDR2 SQIVND (reference sequence). CDR3 sequence (DNA): TGTGCCAGGACTACTCCAAGCGGGAGAACCTTGCCCGAGCAGTTCTTC. It translates to CARTTPSGRTLPEQFF.

This clone was picked up a small number of times. The CDR3 region is CASSGVGYGYTF. The CDR3 coding sequence is TGTGCCAGCAGCGGGGTCGGCTATGGCTACACCTTC. The chain employs TRBV7-9 and TRBJ1-2; D gene uncertain. The CDR3 is made up of 12 amino acids. Germline loops: CDR1 SEHNR, CDR2 FQNEAQ (reference sequence). V was clipped by 5 bases and J by 4 bases, with 8 bases between them. The full variable domain, in which reference TRBV7-9 and TRBJ1-2 provide the parts outside the CDR3, is DTGVSQNPRHKITKRGQNVTFRCDPISEHNRLYWYRQTLGQGPEFLTYFQNEAQLEKSRLLSDRFSAERPKGSFSTLEIQRTEQGDSAMYLCASSGVGYGYTFGSGTRLTVV.

V is TRBV4-1 and J is TRBJ2-1; a possible D gene is TRBD1 (7 bases). Germline loops: CDR1 MGHRA, CDR2 YSYEKL. CDR3 length: 17 residues. The V end lost 4 bases, the J end lost 7 bases, and 23 bases lay between the germline ends. The CDR3 nucleotides read TGCGCCAGCAGCCGGGGCTCTTGGGCGGGACAGAGGAATGAGCAGTTCTTC. Protein: CASSRGSWAGQRNEQFF.

This clone was seen more than once but under ten times. The chain carries TRBV28 and TRBJ1-2, with D perhaps TRBD1 (6 bases). V lost 8 bases and J 5 bases, leaving 18 bases between the germline ends. Germline-derived CDR1 and CDR2 are MDHEN and SYDVKM. The CDR3 extends over 14 amino acids. CDR3 sequence: CASGNWGQGYGYTF. The CDR3 DNA reads as TGTGCCAGCGGGAATTGGGGGCAGGGTTATGGCTACACCTTC.

This clone appeared a few times. V and J are TRBV6-5 and TRBJ2-7; 9 nucleotides agree with TRBD2. This CDR3 has 16 residues. Germline CDR1 is MNHEY and CDR2 is SVGAGI. Trimming at V came to 0 bases and at J to 3 bases, leaving 6 bases not matched to a gene. CDR3: CASSYSMAGGSYEQYF. The CDR3 nucleotides read TGTGCCAGCAGTTACTCGATGGCGGGAGGGAGCTACGAGCAGTACTTC.

This sequence joins TRBV6-5 and TRBJ2-5, with TRBD2 identical over 9 bases. The CDR3 extends over 14 amino acids. V shed 6 bases, J shed 5 bases, and the junction held 7 bases outside the gene matches. Germline CDR1 MNHEY, CDR2 SVGAGI. The CDR3 sequence is CASSPSGTSETQYF. CDR3 DNA: TGTGCCAGCAGCCCTTCCGGGACTAGCGAGACCCAGTACTTC.

The V gene is TRBV5-1, the J gene TRBJ2-7; 8 nucleotides match TRBD1. The CDR3 spans 15 residues. With 0 bases clipped from V and 2 bases from J, the junction kept 4 bases outside the gene matches. CDR1 is SGHRS, CDR2 YFSETQ, per germline. In DNA form, the CDR3 reads TGCGCCAGCAGCTTGGCACCAGGGGGCGCCTACGAGCAGTACTTC. Encoded protein: CASSLAPGGAYEQYF.

The chain is built from TRBV10-3 and TRBJ2-1, with 12 bases lining up with TRBD2. J lost 3 bases, V lost 2 bases, and 2 bases had no gene match. Germline lookup yields CDR1 ENHRY and CDR2 SYGVKD. CDR3 length: 16 amino acids. The CDR3 DNA reads as TGTGCCATCAGTGAGCGGACTAGCGGGAACTACAATGAGCAGTTCTTC. It is translated as CAISERTSGNYNEQFF.

V is TRBV11-2 and J is TRBJ2-7; 7 bases are shared with TRBD2. Unmatched junction bases numbered 7, after V lost 7 bases and J lost 1 base. This CDR3 contains 14 residues. Germline V gene sequence: CDR1 SGHAT, CDR2 FQNNGV. This chain's CDR3 is CASTGPGGSYEQYF. The CDR3 nucleotides read TGTGCCAGCACCGGCCCCGGGGGGTCCTACGAGCAGTACTTC.

The chain uses TRBV5-1 and TRBJ2-7; the D gene is possibly TRBD1 (5 bases). From germline, CDR1 is SGHRS and CDR2 YFSETQ. The CDR3 length is 15 residues. V shed 0 bases and J shed 2 bases, with 12 bases lying between them. The CDR3 loop reads CASSLAMDMTYEQYF. CDR3 nucleotide sequence: TGCGCCAGCAGCTTGGCCATGGACATGACCTACGAGCAGTACTTC.

The chain joins TRBV7-3 to TRBJ2-5; D not certain. There are 14 residues in the CDR3. V lost 1 base, J lost 7 bases, and 13 bases lay in between. Germline CDR1 reads SGHTA; CDR2 reads FQGTGA. The CDR3, as DNA: TGTGCCAGCAGCTTAAGCGGTGGGTGGGGGACCCAGTACTTC. This encodes CASSLSGGWGTQYF.

This clone was seen a handful of times. The chain combines TRBV10-3 with TRBJ1-5; 10 positions agree with TRBD1. Germline V gene sequence: CDR1 ENHRY, CDR2 SYGVKD. The trim removed 6 bases at V and 2 bases at J, leaving 10 bases unmatched. The CDR3 is 17 residues long. The CDR3 bases are TGTGCCATCAGCCAGTTCGGGGACAGGGGCGGCAATCAGCCCCAGCATTTT. Translating gives CAISQFGDRGGNQPQHF.

The chain links TRBV5-1 to TRBJ2-5; TRBD2 agrees at 8 bases. Losses at the gene ends were 4 bases for V and 5 bases for J; bases not matched to a gene: 7. CDR3 length equals 14 residues. Germline V gene sequence: CDR1 SGHRS, CDR2 YFSETQ. CDR3 loop: CASSPGTRLETQYF. The CDR3 nucleotides read TGCGCCAGCAGCCCCGGGACTAGGTTGGAGACCCAGTACTTC.

The chain has TRBV28 and TRBJ2-5; TRBD1 or TRBD2 may be the D gene (5 bases each). Trimming stripped 3 bases from V and 9 bases from J, with 23 bases between. This CDR3 has 16 residues. Germline V gene sequence: CDR1 MDHEN, CDR2 SYDVKM. The CDR3 is CASSLGRAQPRAAQYF. In nucleotides, the CDR3 is TGTGCCAGCAGTTTGGGACGGGCTCAACCCCGGGCGGCCCAGTACTTC.

This clone was recorded only once. The chain is built from TRBV5-1 and TRBJ2-2; D is perhaps TRBD1 (5 bases). Looked up from germline, CDR1 is SGHRS and CDR2 is YFSETQ. The CDR3 runs 15 residues. V was cut by 1 base and J by 4 bases, with 11 bases left in between. The CDR3 loop reads CASSLLSGPTGELFF. Here the CDR3 DNA reads TGCGCCAGCAGCTTGTTGTCAGGGCCCACCGGGGAGCTGTTTTTT.

CDR3 amino acids: CASSFRGRGAYEQYF. As DNA, the CDR3 is TGTGCCAGCAGCTTTCGCGGGAGAGGGGCCTACGAGCAGTACTTC. The rearrangement uses TRBV7-2 and TRBJ2-7; 7 bases line up with TRBD2. CDR3 size: 15 residues. The trim removed 3 bases at V and 2 bases at J, leaving 7 bases unmatched. Germline V gene lookup returns CDR1 SGHTA and CDR2 FQGNSA.

The chain combines TRBV6-5 with TRBJ2-1; the match to TRBD2 covers 7 bases. Germline V lookup: CDR1 MNHEY, CDR2 SVGAGI. This CDR3 has 14 residues. V shed 4 bases, J shed 7 bases, and the junction held 7 bases outside the gene matches. The CDR3, as DNA: TGTGCCAGCAGTTCCGGGCGGGAGTTGAATGAGCAGTTCTTC. Its translation is CASSSGRELNEQFF.

This clone was observed a handful of times. This chain connects TRBV19 to TRBJ1-2, with D uncertain. The CDR3 is 14 residues long. V was shortened by 4 bases and J by 9 bases, with 18 bases between the two germline ends. CDR1 and CDR2 (germline): LNHDA, SQIVND (reference sequence). CDR3 region: CASSTSDIRSSYTF. CDR3 DNA sequence: TGTGCCAGTAGTACGTCCGACATCCGATCTAGCTACACCTTC. The whole variable domain, remainder taken from reference TRBV19 and TRBJ1-2, is DGGITQSPKYLFRKEGQNVTLSCEQNLNHDAMYWYRQDPGQGLRLIYYSQIVNDFQKGDIAEGYSVSREKKESFPLTVTSAQKNPTAFYLCASSTSDIRSSYTFGSGTRLTVV.

The chain is built from TRBV19 and TRBJ1-4, with TRBD1 identical over 10 bases. CDR1 and CDR2 (germline): LNHDA, SQIVND (reference sequence). After removal of 5 bases from V and 7 bases from J, the junction contained 7 bases not matched to a gene. CDR3 length: 15 residues. For the CDR3, the DNA is TGTGCCAGTAGTCGTCCGGGACAGGGGTTTGAAAAACTGTTTTTT. It specifies CASSRPGQGFEKLFF.

This sequence joins TRBV11-2 and TRBJ2-7, with 7 nucleotides matching TRBD1. Looked up from germline, CDR1 is SGHAT and CDR2 is FQNNGV. This CDR3 has 14 residues. Trimming cost V 5 bases and J 2 bases; bases outside gene matches: 6. The CDR3 sequence: CASSQGTGAYEQYF. CDR3 DNA: TGTGCCAGCAGCCAAGGTACAGGGGCCTACGAGCAGTACTTC.

V gene TRBV4-2 combines with J gene TRBJ2-1; tentatively, D is TRBD2 (6 bases). Germline V gene sequence: CDR1 LGHNA, CDR2 YNFKEQ. CDR3 size: 15 residues. Deletions cut 0 bases from V and 15 bases from J, with 21 bases between. The CDR3 sequence is CASSQDEWIGSEPFF. CDR3 coding DNA: TGTGCCAGCAGCCAAGACGAGTGGATCGGGAGTGAACCGTTCTTC.

The chain uses TRBV18 and TRBJ1-1, with D maybe TRBD1 (6 bases). Germline assignment: CDR1 KGHSH and CDR2 LQKENI. The V end was cut by 1 base, the J end by 1 base, with 16 bases between. CDR3 length equals 17 residues. In nucleotides, the CDR3 is TGTGCCAGCTCACCACTGGGGCCAGGGGACGGGAACACTGAAGCTTTCTTT. It is translated as CASSPLGPGDGNTEAFF.

This chain links TRBV11-2 with TRBJ1-1, with TRBD1 as a possible D gene (5 bases). V shed 6 bases and J shed 1 base, with 15 bases lying between them. Germline CDR1 reads SGHAT; CDR2 reads FQNNGV. CDR3 length: 15 residues. The CDR3: CASRRYDSSNTEAFF. For the CDR3, the DNA is TGTGCCAGCAGACGATATGACAGCTCGAACACTGAAGCTTTCTTT.

This clone has only a few counts. This CDR3 is also generated by other DNA sequences in the sample. V is TRBV18 and J is TRBJ2-1; the D is unclear. Germline-derived CDR1 and CDR2 are KGHSH and LQKENI. The CDR3 has 12 amino acids. The germline V and J ends were trimmed by 3 bases and 2 bases, with 2 bases remaining between them. The chain's CDR3 is CASSPTYNEQFF. CDR3 in DNA: TGTGCCAGCTCACCCACCTACAATGAGCAGTTCTTC.

This clone was seen more than once but under ten times. The chain uses TRBV28 and TRBJ2-7; D is perhaps TRBD2 (5 bases). The CDR3 is 12 amino acids. The V gene lost 8 bases and the J gene lost 3 bases, with 11 bases spanning the gap. The germline gives CDR1 MDHEN, CDR2 SYDVKM. CDR3 in amino acids: CASAGLIYEQYF. The CDR3 DNA is TGTGCCAGCGCGGGTTTAATCTACGAGCAGTACTTC.

The chain has TRBV7-2 and TRBJ1-3; TRBD1 might be the D (6 bases). CDR1 is SGHTA and CDR2 is FQGNSA in the germline V gene. The CDR3 extends over 18 amino acids. The V end lost 0 bases, the J end lost 1 base, and 16 bases lay between the germline ends. CDR3 coding DNA: TGTGCCAGCAGCTTAGCGTTTGGGGGGCAAAGTTCTGGAAACACCATATATTTT. This encodes CASSLAFGGQSSGNTIYF.

In this sample, this clone turned up a few times. The genes are TRBV15 and TRBJ2-1; 14 bases align to TRBD2. The CDR3 covers 19 residues. Looked up from germline, CDR1 is LNHNV and CDR2 is YYDKDF (reference sequence). The V and J ends lost 5 bases and 1 base, in that order; junction bases with no gene match: 10. CDR3 protein: CATSGQTSGRAKSYNEQFF. The CDR3 DNA reads TGTGCCACCAGCGGACAGACTAGCGGGAGGGCGAAGTCCTACAATGAGCAGTTCTTC.

This clone turned up a few times. The chain is built from TRBV7-9 and TRBJ2-1; 12 positions agree with TRBD2. Unmatched junction bases numbered 4, after V lost 6 bases and J lost 1 base. Germline CDR1 reads SEHNR; CDR2 reads FQNEAQ (reference sequence). This CDR3 region has 16 residues. In DNA, the CDR3 is TGTGCCAGCAGATATCTAGCGGGAGGGTCCTACAATGAGCAGTTCTTC. Its protein product is CASRYLAGGSYNEQFF.

The chain joins TRBV5-1 to TRBJ1-2; D perhaps matches TRBD1 (5 bases). V lost 2 bases, J lost 7 bases, and 12 bases lay in between. Germline CDR1 and CDR2: SGHRS and YFSETQ. The length of the CDR3 is 13 residues. This CDR3 is CASSFPGQGGYTF. The DNA of the CDR3 is TGCGCCAGCAGCTTCCCGGGGCAGGGTGGCTACACCTTC.